What follows describes a single T cell receptor beta chain. Trimming removed 2 bases from V and 6 bases from J; junction bases left unmatched: 10. Germline values: CDR1 SGHTA, CDR2 FQGNSA. The CDR3 covers 17 residues. The data derive from a study of identical twins. In TCRdb, the 5' RACE reads were re-called with MiXCR into one record per CDR3 protein. Among approximately 500,000 distinct CDR3 sequences, approximately 24% were seen once, and the ten largest hold about 3%. These data were likewise used in another study, on T cells expressing NK-cell markers. That paper states: An anti-gamma-delta TCR antibody confined sorting to alpha-beta TCR T cells across several of the experiments.

This receptor was taken from a woman aged 18-30 years in good health. The sample consisted of CD4+ T cells sorted from blood. The genes are TRBV7-2 and TRBJ2-3, with 11 bases lining up with TRBD2. The DNA of the CDR3 is TGTGCCAGCAGCTTAACCGGGACTAGCGGCCAAGGGGATACGCAGTATTTT. Translated: CASSLTGTSGQGDTQYF.